One and the same sample provided the 20 T cell receptor beta chains below, sequenced in a study of blood T cell repertoires in COVID-19. Assay used: immunoSEQ multiplex PCR; TCRdb lists only in-frame clones, some missing. This table has approximately 300,000 clones, 92% appearing once. The sample consisted of PBMCs or T cells enriched from blood (not recorded which). Receptors originate from a woman aged 25-40 years who had recovered from COVID-19.

This chain uses TRBV12-5 with TRBJ2-3; a possible D gene is TRBD2 (5 bases). The CDR3 is made up of 16 amino acids. Germline CDR1 LGHNT, CDR2 FRNRAP. V was pared by 0 bases and J by 2 bases, with 12 bases between. CDR3 region: CASGLVLGQHTDTQYF. CDR3 bases: TGTGCTAGTGGTTTGGTACTAGGGCAGCACACAGATACGCAGTATTTT.

This chain connects TRBV2 to TRBJ1-3; the D is unclear. Germline CDR1 reads SNHLY; CDR2 reads FYNNEI. Trimming took off 7 bases at V and 0 bases at J, with 16 bases between the two ends. The CDR3 is 16 amino acids. The chain's CDR3 is CASTLGRASSGNTIYF. The DNA for the CDR3 is TGTGCCAGCACCTTAGGGCGGGCCAGCTCTGGAAACACCATATATTTT.

The chain carries TRBV30 and TRBJ1-3; tentative D call: TRBD1 (6 bases). This CDR3 is built from 13 residues. V lost 7 bases and J 4 bases, leaving 14 bases between the germline ends. Germline CDR1 GTSNPN, CDR2 SVGIG (reference sequence). The CDR3 DNA reads as TGTGCCTACCAACAGGGAGACGGAAACACCATATATTTT. This codes for CAYQQGDGNTIYF.

The chain joins TRBV2 to TRBJ1-6; D possibly corresponds to TRBD1 (5 bases). This CDR3 spans 14 amino acids. Germline CDR1 reads SNHLY; CDR2 reads FYNNEI. V was trimmed by 8 bases and J by 4 bases, leaving 12 bases between them. CDR3 loop: CASGGTSYNSPLHF. In DNA form, the CDR3 reads TGTGCCAGCGGCGGGACCTCTTATAATTCACCCCTCCACTTT.

V usage is TRBV24-1 and J usage is TRBJ1-3, with D possibly TRBD1 on 6 matching bases. Trimming left V 0 bases short and J 5 bases short, with 16 bases between. The length of the CDR3 is 17 residues. CDR1 and CDR2 from the germline V gene are KGHDR and SFDVKD. CDR3 protein: CATSDLDRNGYRNTIYF. In DNA, the CDR3 is TGTGCCACCAGTGATTTGGACAGGAACGGGTACAGAAACACCATATATTTT.

The chain uses TRBV5-1 and TRBJ2-5; 8 bases are shared with TRBD2. The CDR3 is 19 residues long. Germline-derived CDR1 and CDR2 are SGHRS and YFSETQ. V shed 4 bases, J shed 1 base, and the junction held 18 bases outside the gene matches. The CDR3 DNA is TGCGCCAGCAGCCAACTTGAGCGCGATAGCGGGGCCTTCCAAGAGACCCAGTACTTC. Translated: CASSQLERDSGAFQETQYF.

The rearrangement links TRBV7-9 to TRBJ2-5; 10 bases line up with TRBD1. V lost 6 bases, J lost 3 bases, and 10 bases stayed unmatched. The germline V gene encodes CDR1 SEHNR and CDR2 FQNEAQ (reference sequence). This CDR3 is 16 amino acids long. The CDR3 is CASRPPGQGFKETQYF. For the CDR3, the DNA is TGTGCCAGCAGACCCCCGGGACAGGGGTTTAAAGAGACCCAGTACTTC. The whole variable domain, remainder taken from reference TRBV7-9 and TRBJ2-5, is DTGVSQNPRHKITKRGQNVTFRCDPISEHNRLYWYRQTLGQGPEFLTYFQNEAQLEKSRLLSDRFSAERPKGSFSTLEIQRTEQGDSAMYLCASRPPGQGFKETQYFGPGTRLLVL.

Notes on this clone: Because the CDR3's place on the DNA is in doubt, the DNA is left out and the CDR3 is given as listed by TCRdb. This chain links TRBV21-1 with TRBJ2-3; TRBD2, the D gene given by the table, was not confirmed from the DNA. TRBV21-1 is deemed a pseudogene. Inclusive of both ends, the CDR3 amounts to 17 amino acids. CDR3 in amino acids: CASSKVGSGTVPDTQYF.

In this sample, this clone turned up once. This chain links TRBV24-1 with TRBJ1-5; 10 bases align to TRBD1. V trimming: 2 bases; J trimming: 6 bases; junction bases outside the gene matches: 3. Germline loops: CDR1 KGHDR, CDR2 SFDVKD. The CDR3 has 15 amino acids. The CDR3 DNA reads TGTGCCACCAGTGATTCCGGGACAGGGGTTCAGCCCCAGCATTTT. Protein sequence: CATSDSGTGVQPQHF.

The V and J genes are TRBV12-3 or TRBV12-4 and TRBJ1-1, with D unclear. Trimming stripped 7 bases from V and 2 bases from J, with 11 bases between. The CDR3 is 13 amino acids. As DNA, the CDR3 is TGTGCCAGCAACCCCGGGGATAACACTGAAGCTTTCTTT. Protein product: CASNPGDNTEAFF.

The V gene is TRBV19, the J gene TRBJ1-5, with no clear D. Per germline, CDR1 LNHDA and CDR2 SQIVND (reference sequence). Between the trimmed V and J ends, which lost 1 base and 3 bases, there was a span of 10 bases. This CDR3 has 15 amino acids. CDR3 in DNA: TGTGCCAGTAGTATAGGAGAGCTCGTCAATCAGCCCCAGCATTTT. It is translated as CASSIGELVNQPQHF.

V and J are TRBV3-1 (or the pseudogene TRBV3-2) and TRBJ2-2, with 11 nucleotides matching TRBD2. The V gene end was trimmed by 1 base and the J gene end by 3 bases; junction bases not matched to a gene: 7. This CDR3 has 18 residues. The germline CDR1 and CDR2 sequences are LGHDT and YNNKEL (reference sequence). The CDR3 DNA follows: TGTGCCAGCAGCCAAGTAATTAGCGGGAGGGCCTACACCGGGGAGCTGTTTTTT. Protein product: CASSQVISGRAYTGELFF.

The chain is built from TRBV9 and TRBJ2-6; D is unresolved. The CDR3 is 16 residues long. Germline CDR1 SGDLS, CDR2 YYNGEE. The germline V and J ends were trimmed by 4 bases and 1 base, with 12 bases remaining between them. CDR3 bases: TGTGCCAGCAGCCCAGCCCCGGGTTCTGGGGCCAACGTCCTGACTTTC. This codes for CASSPAPGSGANVLTF.

This clone has just one count. The chain joins TRBV19 to TRBJ2-7; D may be TRBD2 (6 bases). The CDR3 totals 13 residues. In germline, CDR1 is LNHDA, CDR2 SQIVND (reference sequence). Trimming stripped 2 bases from V and 6 bases from J, with 11 bases between. DNA of the CDR3: TGTGCCAGTAGTATACTGGGAGGCGGCGAGCAGTACTTC. This sequence encodes CASSILGGGEQYF.

Here the CDR3 DNA reads TGTGCCAGCAGCTTAACTAGCGGAGACTACAATGAGCAGTTCTTC. Encoded protein: CASSLTSGDYNEQFF. This chain uses TRBV7-3 with TRBJ2-1, with D perhaps matching TRBD2 (6 bases). Trimming left V 0 bases short and J 3 bases short, with 9 bases between. The CDR3 is 15 amino acids. Germline loops: CDR1 SGHTA, CDR2 FQGTGA.

This clone showed up just a few times. The V gene is TRBV6-2 or TRBV6-3, the J gene TRBJ1-5, with 7 bases lining up with TRBD1. The junction had 3 bases not matched to a gene; V was cut back by 4 bases and J by 6 bases. The germline CDR1 and CDR2 sequences are MNHEY and SVGEGT. This CDR3 comprises 13 residues. CDR3 sequence: CASSLTGTQPQHF. The CDR3 region has the DNA TGTGCCAGCAGTTTGACAGGGACTCAGCCCCAGCATTTT.

This clone has just a few counts. This sample includes further DNA sequences coding for the same CDR3. DNA for the CDR3: TGTGCCAGCAGTTCGCAGGGGCGCTGGGATCAGCCCCAGCATTTT. As protein: CASSSQGRWDQPQHF. This chain uses TRBV28 with TRBJ1-5; D perhaps matches TRBD1 (6 bases). The CDR3 contains 15 residues. Germline assignment: CDR1 MDHEN and CDR2 SYDVKM. Trimming shortened V by 4 bases and J by 5 bases, and 15 bases separated the two germline ends.

This chain's CDR3 is CASSYRVGTEAFF. Written as DNA, the CDR3 is TGTGCCAGCAGTTACAGGGTGGGGACTGAAGCTTTCTTT. The gene calls are TRBV12-3 or TRBV12-4 and TRBJ1-1; D is possibly TRBD1 (6 bases). The length of the CDR3 is 13 residues. With 4 bases removed from V and 5 bases from J, the gap between germline ends came to 11 bases.

J is TRBJ1-1 and V is TRBV14; a possible D gene is TRBD1 (6 bases). CDR1 is SGHDN and CDR2 is FVKESK in the germline V gene. V was pared by 4 bases and J by 8 bases, with 11 bases between. The CDR3 covers 12 residues. CDR3 sequence (DNA): TGTGCCAGCAGCCGAGGGGGTCCCGAAGCTTTCTTT. Translating it yields CASSRGGPEAFF.

V is TRBV7-2 and J is TRBJ2-2; D remains unclear. There are 12 residues in the CDR3. Per germline, CDR1 SGHTA and CDR2 FQGNSA. The V gene lost 7 bases and the J gene lost 8 bases, with 11 bases spanning the gap. CDR3 amino acids: CASTSGPGELFF. As DNA, the CDR3 is TGTGCCAGCACCTCAGGTCCAGGGGAGCTGTTTTTT.